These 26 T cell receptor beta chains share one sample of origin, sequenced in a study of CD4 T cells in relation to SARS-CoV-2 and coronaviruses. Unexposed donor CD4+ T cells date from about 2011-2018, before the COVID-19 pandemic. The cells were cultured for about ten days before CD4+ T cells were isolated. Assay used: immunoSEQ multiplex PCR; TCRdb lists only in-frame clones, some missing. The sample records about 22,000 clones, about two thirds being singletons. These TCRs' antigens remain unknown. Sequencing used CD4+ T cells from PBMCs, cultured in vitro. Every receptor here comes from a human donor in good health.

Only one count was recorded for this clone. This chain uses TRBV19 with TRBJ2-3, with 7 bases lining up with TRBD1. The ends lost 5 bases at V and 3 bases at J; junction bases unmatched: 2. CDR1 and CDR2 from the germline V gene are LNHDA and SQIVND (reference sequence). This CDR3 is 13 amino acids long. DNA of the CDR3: TGTGCCAGTAGTGACAGGGCGACAGATACGCAGTATTTT. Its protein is CASSDRATDTQYF.

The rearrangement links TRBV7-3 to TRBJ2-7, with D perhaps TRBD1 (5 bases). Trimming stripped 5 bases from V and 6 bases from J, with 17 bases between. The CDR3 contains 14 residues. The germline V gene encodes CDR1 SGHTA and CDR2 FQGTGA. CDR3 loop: CASSQGPAPSEQYF. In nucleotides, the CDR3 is TGTGCCAGCAGCCAGGGCCCGGCGCCCTCCGAGCAGTACTTC.

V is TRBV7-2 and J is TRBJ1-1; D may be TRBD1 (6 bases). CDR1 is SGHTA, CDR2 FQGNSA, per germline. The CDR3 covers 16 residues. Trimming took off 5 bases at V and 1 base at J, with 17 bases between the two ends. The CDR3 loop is CASSQGEGGGNTEAFF. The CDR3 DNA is TGTGCCAGCAGCCAGGGCGAGGGGGGCGGGAACACTGAAGCTTTCTTT.

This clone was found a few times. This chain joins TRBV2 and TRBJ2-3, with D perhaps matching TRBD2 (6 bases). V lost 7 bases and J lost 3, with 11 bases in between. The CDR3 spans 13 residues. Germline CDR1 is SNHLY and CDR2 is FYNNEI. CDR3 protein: CASTLTSTDTQYF. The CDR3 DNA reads TGTGCCAGCACTTTGACTAGTACAGATACGCAGTATTTT.

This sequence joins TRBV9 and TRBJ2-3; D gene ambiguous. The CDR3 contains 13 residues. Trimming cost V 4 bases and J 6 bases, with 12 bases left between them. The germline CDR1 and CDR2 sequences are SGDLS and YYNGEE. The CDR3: CASSPFLSDTQYF. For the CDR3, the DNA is TGTGCCAGCAGCCCATTCTTGAGTGATACGCAGTATTTT.

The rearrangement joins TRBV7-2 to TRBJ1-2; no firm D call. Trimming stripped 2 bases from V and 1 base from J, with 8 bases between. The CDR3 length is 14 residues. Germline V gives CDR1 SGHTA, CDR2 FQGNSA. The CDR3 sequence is CASSLNGDNYGYTF. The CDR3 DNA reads TGTGCCAGCAGCTTAAATGGAGATAACTATGGCTACACCTTC.

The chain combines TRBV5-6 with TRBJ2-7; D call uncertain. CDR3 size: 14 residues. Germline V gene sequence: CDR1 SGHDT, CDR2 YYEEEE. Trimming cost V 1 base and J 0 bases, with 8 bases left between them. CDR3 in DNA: TGTGCCAGCAGCTTGTTGCCAGCCTCCTACGAGCAGTACTTC. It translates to CASSLLPASYEQYF.

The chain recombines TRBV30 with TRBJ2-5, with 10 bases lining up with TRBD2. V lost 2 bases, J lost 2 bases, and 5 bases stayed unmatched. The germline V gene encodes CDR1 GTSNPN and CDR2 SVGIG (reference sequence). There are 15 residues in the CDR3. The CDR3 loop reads CAWSNLAGVQETQYF. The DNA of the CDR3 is TGTGCCTGGAGTAACCTAGCGGGAGTACAAGAGACCCAGTACTTC.

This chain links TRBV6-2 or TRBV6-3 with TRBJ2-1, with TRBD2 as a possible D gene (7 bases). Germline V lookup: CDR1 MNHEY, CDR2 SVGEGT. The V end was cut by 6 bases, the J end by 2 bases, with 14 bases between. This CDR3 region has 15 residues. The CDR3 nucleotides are TGTGCCAGCAGCCCCTGGGGGGGGCCCTACAATGAGCAGTTCTTC. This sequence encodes CASSPWGGPYNEQFF.

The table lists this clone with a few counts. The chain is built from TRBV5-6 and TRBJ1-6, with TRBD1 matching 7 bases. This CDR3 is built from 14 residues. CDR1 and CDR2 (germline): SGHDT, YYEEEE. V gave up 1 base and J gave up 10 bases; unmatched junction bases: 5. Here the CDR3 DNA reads TGTGCCAGCAGCTTGCAGGGGGTAGGATCACCCCTCCACTTT. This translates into CASSLQGVGSPLHF.

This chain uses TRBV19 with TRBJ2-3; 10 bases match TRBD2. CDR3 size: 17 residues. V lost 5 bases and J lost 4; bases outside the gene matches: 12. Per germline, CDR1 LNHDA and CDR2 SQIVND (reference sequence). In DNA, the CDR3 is TGTGCCAGTAGTCCCACCCGGACTAGCGGACTAGCAGATACGCAGTATTTT. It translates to CASSPTRTSGLADTQYF.

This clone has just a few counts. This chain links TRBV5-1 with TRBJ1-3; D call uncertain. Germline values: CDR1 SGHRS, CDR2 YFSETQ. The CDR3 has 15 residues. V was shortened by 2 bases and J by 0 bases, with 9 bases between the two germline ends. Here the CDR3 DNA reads TGCGCCAGCAGCTTAGGTGACCACTCTGGAAACACCATATATTTT. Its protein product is CASSLGDHSGNTIYF.

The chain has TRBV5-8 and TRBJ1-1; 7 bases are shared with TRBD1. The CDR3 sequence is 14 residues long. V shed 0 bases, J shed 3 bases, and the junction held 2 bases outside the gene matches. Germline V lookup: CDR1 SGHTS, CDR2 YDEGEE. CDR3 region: CASSLGGQYTEAFF. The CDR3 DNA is TGTGCCAGCAGCTTGGGGGGACAGTACACTGAAGCTTTCTTT.

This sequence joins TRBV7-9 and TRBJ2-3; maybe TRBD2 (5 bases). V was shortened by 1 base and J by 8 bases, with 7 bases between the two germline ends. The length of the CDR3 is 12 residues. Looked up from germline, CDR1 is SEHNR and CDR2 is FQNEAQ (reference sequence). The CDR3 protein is CASSLDRGTQYF. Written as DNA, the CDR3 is TGTGCCAGCAGCTTAGACCGGGGTACGCAGTATTTT.

The CDR3 reads CASSQGRAGDGQPQHF. The CDR3 nucleotides are TGTGCCAGCAGCCAGGGAAGGGCGGGAGACGGGCAGCCCCAGCATTTT. The J gene is TRBJ1-5, the V gene TRBV3-1 (or the pseudogene TRBV3-2); D is ambiguous. There are 16 residues in the CDR3. V shed 3 bases and J shed 7 bases, with 19 bases lying between them. Per germline, CDR1 LGHDT and CDR2 YNNKEL (reference sequence).

CDR3: CASSAVRLVDNYGYTF. The CDR3 DNA follows: TGTGCCAGCAGTGCAGTCAGGCTCGTCGATAACTATGGCTACACCTTC. The V call is TRBV2, the J call TRBJ1-2, with no clear D. This CDR3 has 16 residues. Germline CDR1 reads SNHLY; CDR2 reads FYNNEI. Deletions cut 4 bases from V and 1 base from J, with 16 bases between.

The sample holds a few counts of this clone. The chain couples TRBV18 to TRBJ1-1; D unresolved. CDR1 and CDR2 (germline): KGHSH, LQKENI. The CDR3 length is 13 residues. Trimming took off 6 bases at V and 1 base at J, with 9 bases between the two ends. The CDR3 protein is CASSGSRNTEAFF. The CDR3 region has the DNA TGTGCCAGCTCGGGAAGTCGGAACACTGAAGCTTTCTTT.

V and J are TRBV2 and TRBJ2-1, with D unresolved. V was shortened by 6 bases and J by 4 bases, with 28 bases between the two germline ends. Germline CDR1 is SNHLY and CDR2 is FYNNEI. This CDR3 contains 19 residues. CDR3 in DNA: TGTGCCAGCAGCGACCGATCGGGCTCCGGGCCTCGTCCTTACAATGAGCAGTTCTTC. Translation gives CASSDRSGSGPRPYNEQFF.

DNA of the CDR3: TGTGCCAGCACCGAGCAGTTATCGTCAGGGGAGCTGTTTTTT. Translation: CASTEQLSSGELFF. This chain links TRBV6-5 with TRBJ2-2; D is unclear. Trimming removed 7 bases at V and 8 bases at J, with 17 bases between. The CDR3 is 14 residues long. From germline, CDR1 is MNHEY and CDR2 SVGAGI.

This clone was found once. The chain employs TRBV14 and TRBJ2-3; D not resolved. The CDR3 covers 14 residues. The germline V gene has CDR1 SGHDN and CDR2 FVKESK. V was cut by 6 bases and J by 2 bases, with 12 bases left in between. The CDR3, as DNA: TGTGCCAGCAGAAGAAAACGAAACACAGATACGCAGTATTTT. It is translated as CASRRKRNTDTQYF. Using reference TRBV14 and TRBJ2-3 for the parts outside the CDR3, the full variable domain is EAGVTQFPSHSVIEKGQTVTLRCDPISGHDNLYWYRRVMGKEIKFLLHFVKESKQDESGMPNNRFLAERTGGTYSTLKVQPAELEDSGVYFCASRRKRNTDTQYFGPGTRLTVL.

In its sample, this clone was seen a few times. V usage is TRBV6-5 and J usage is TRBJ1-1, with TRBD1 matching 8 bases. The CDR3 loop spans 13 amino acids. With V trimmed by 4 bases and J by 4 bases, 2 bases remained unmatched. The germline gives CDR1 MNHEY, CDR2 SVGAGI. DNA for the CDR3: TGTGCCAGCAGTTGGACAGGGAGCACTGAAGCTTTCTTT. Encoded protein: CASSWTGSTEAFF.

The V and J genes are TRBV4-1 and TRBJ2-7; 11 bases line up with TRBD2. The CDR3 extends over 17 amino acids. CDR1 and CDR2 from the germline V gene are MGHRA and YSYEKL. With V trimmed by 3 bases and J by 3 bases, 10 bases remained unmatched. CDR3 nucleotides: TGCGCCAGCAGCCACCTGGGAGGGACTAGCGGTCTCTACGAGCAGTACTTC. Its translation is CASSHLGGTSGLYEQYF.

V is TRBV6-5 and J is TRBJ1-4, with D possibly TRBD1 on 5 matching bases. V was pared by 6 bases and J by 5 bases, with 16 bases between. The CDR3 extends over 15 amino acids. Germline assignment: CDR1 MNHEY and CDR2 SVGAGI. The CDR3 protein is CASSGTAHPNEKLFF. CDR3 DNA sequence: TGTGCCAGCAGCGGGACCGCCCACCCGAATGAAAAACTGTTTTTT.

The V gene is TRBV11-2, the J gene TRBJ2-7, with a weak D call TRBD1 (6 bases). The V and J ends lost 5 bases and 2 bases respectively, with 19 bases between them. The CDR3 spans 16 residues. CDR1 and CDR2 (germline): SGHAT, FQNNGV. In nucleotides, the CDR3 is TGTGCCAGCAGCCCCGGACAGTTCGGGGATCCCTACGAGCAGTACTTC. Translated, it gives CASSPGQFGDPYEQYF.

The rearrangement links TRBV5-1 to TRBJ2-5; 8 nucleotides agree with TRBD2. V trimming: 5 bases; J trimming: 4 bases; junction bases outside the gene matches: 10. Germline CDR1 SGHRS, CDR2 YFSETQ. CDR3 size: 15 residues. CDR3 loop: CASSASGGSRETQYF. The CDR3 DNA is TGCGCCAGCAGTGCCAGCGGGGGTTCGCGAGAGACCCAGTACTTC.

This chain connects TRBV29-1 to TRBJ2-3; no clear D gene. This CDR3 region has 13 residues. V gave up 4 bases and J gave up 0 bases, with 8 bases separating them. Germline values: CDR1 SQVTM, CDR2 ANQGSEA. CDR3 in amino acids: CSVASASTDTQYF. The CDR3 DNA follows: TGCAGCGTTGCATCCGCTAGCACAGATACGCAGTATTTT.